This T cell receptor beta chain was sequenced in a study of post-analysis software for immune sequencing data (dated by TCRdb to the mid-2010s). Regarding the study in general: Recorded disease courses included relapsing-remitting, secondary progressive and progressive-relapsing multiple sclerosis, with some patients lacking subtype annotation. A subset of samples was prepared in parallel using single-end sample barcoding, then pooled and co-amplified after Illumina adapter ligation. Patient repertoires were compared against some twelve previously published healthy control repertoires from donors aged roughly 6 to 28 years. Overall results and qualifications from the work: The multiple sclerosis patient group was slightly younger than the control group. Normalized Chao1 diversity was significantly lower in multiple sclerosis patients than controls, suggesting substantial peripheral T-cell clonal expansion. Significantly higher frequencies in patients than in controls were found for several TRBV segments, including TRBV5-6, TRBV5-1 and TRBV20-1. Direct clustering with F measure showed strong co-clustering of samples prepared in the same batch, prompting a batch-effect correction.

V is cut by 7 bases and J by 0 bases, and the space between the germline ends is 15 bases. CDR1 SNHLY and CDR2 FYNNEI are derived from the germline V gene. The CDR3, from cysteine to phenylalanine, totals 16 residues. Only CDR3 DNA is held: 48 bases, read in frame from base 1. Notes on this clonotype: Its antigen specificity is not known. Base qualities are not provided; no much larger clone lies one nucleotide away.

To prepare the library, PCR was applied. TCRdb shows the sequencer as Illumina HiSeq 2500. To reduce PCR and sequencing biases, unique molecular identifiers were incorporated into the TCR beta cDNA libraries. About 500,000 cDNA molecules were obtained for every 1 to 10 million input T cells, so each molecule roughly corresponded to one T cell. The same protocol used for the earlier healthy control dataset was applied to prepare and sequence the patient libraries. Samples belonging to the same batch were prepared together, multiplexed and sequenced on a shared HiSeq lane. The authors processed their data as follows. MIGEC handled the raw barcoded reads, throwing out single-read molecular identifier groups before consensus assembly and CDR3 extraction. VDJtools was used for post-analysis of the clonotype tables, and diversity was normalized by down-sampling every dataset to the size of the smallest sample. In repertoire overlap clustering, CDR3 amino acid sequences, but not nucleotide sequences, were matched to correct batch-related cross-sample contamination. TCRdb cleaned the public reads at Q25 with fastp, built clones with MiXCR and kept in-frame beta chains. Merged by CDR3 protein, the rows form single entries marked with the most common genes and DNA. The V and J calls were determined by TCRdb, not by the authors. This sample comprises hundreds of thousands of distinct CDR3 sequences, approximately 30% of them detected only once. The ten largest clones take up around 0.55% of the sample.

To demonstrate the VDJtools post-analysis software, TCR beta repertoires were profiled from the peripheral blood of roughly 14 young patients with multiple sclerosis. The multiple sclerosis patients were children and adolescents ranging in age from roughly 6 to 15 years. The sequence derives from a girl aged 5 to 17 with multiple sclerosis. Sequenced sample: blood. The chain was built from TRBV2 and TRBJ2-2; the D gene cannot be resolved beyond TRBD1 or TRBD2, each matching 5 bases. The nucleotides are TGTGCCAGCACTCAAAGCGGCAGGGCGAACACCGGGGAGCTGTTTTTT. The translation is CASTQSGRANTGELFF.